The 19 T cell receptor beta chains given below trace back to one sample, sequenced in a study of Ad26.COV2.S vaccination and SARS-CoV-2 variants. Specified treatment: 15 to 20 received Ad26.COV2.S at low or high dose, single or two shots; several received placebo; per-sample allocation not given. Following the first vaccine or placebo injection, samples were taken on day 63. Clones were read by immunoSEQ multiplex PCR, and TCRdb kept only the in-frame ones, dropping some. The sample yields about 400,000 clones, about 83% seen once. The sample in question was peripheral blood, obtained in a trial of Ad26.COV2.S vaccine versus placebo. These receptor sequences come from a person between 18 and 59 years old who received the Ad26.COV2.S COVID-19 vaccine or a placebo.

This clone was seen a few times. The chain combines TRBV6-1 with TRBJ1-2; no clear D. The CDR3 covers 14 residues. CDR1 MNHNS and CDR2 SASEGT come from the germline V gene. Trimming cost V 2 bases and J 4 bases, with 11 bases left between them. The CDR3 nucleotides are TGTGCCAGCAGTGAATATGGCAGAGGCTATGGCTACACCTTC. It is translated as CASSEYGRGYGYTF.

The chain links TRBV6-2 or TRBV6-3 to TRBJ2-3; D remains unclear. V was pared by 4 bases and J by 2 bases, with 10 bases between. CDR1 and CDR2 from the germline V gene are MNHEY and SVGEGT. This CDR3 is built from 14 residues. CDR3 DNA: TGTGCCAGCAGTTCCTGGCAGGCCACAGATACGCAGTATTTT. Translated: CASSSWQATDTQYF.

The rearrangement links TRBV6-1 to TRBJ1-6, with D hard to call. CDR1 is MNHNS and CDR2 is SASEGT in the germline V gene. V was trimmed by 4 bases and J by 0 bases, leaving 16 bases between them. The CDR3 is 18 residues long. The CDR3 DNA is TGTGCCAGCAGTGTGGTTTGGATTTCAAGCTCCTATAATTCACCCCTCCACTTT. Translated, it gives CASSVVWISSSYNSPLHF.

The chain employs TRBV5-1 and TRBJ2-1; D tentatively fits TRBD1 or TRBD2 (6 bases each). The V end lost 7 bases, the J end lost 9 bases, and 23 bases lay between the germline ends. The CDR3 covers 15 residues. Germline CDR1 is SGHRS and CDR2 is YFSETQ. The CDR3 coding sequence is TGCGCCAGCTCCTCCGGGGGCCCAGCAGCGGGTGAGCAGTTCTTC. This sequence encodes CASSSGGPAAGEQFF.

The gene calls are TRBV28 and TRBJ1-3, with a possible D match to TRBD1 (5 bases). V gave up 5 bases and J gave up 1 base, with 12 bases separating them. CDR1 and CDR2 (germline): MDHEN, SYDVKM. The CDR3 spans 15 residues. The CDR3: CASSPGRASGNTIYF. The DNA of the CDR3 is TGTGCCAGCAGTCCGGGACGGGCATCTGGAAACACCATATATTTT.

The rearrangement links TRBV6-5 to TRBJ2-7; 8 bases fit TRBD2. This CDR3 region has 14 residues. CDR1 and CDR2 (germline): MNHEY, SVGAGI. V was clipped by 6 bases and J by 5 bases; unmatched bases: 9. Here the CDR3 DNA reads TGTGCCAGCAGGTCGGGAGGGTTGAAACACGAGCAGTACTTC. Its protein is CASRSGGLKHEQYF.

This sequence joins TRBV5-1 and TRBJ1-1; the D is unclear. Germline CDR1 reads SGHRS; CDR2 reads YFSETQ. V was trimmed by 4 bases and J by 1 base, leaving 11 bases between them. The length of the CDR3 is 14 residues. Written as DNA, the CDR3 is TGCGCCAGCAGCCTGCTTTCAGAGAACACTGAAGCTTTCTTT. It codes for CASSLLSENTEAFF.

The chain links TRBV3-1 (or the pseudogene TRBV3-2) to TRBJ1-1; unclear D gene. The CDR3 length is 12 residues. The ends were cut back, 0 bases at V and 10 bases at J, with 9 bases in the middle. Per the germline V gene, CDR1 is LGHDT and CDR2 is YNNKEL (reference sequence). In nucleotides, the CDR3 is TGTGCCAGCAGCCAAGAAGGTTTGGCAGCTTTCTTT. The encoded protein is CASSQEGLAAFF.

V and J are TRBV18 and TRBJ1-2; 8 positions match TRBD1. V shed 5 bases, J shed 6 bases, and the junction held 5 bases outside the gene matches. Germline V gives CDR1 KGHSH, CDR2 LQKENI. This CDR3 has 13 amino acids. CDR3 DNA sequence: TGTGCCAGCTCAGAAAAGACAGGGGATGGCTACACCTTC. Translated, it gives CASSEKTGDGYTF.

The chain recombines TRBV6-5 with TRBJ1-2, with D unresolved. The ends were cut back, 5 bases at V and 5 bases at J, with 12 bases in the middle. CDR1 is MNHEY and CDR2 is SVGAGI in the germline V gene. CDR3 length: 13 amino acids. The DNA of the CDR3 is TGTGCCAGCAGTACTGGACCACTATATGGCTACACCTTC. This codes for CASSTGPLYGYTF.

CDR3 sequence reads: CASSSTGGERTEAFF. CDR3 coding DNA: TGTGCCAGCAGTTCGACAGGGGGCGAACGCACTGAAGCTTTCTTT. This chain joins TRBV28 and TRBJ1-1, with 10 bases identical to TRBD1. CDR3 length: 15 amino acids. The germline gives CDR1 MDHEN, CDR2 SYDVKM. With V trimmed by 4 bases and J by 4 bases, 6 bases remained unmatched.

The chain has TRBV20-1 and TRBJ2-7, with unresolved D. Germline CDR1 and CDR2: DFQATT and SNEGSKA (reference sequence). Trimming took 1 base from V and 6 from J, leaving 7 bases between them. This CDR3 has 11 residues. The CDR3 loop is CSARVKAEQYF. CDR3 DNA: TGCAGTGCTAGAGTGAAGGCCGAGCAGTACTTC.

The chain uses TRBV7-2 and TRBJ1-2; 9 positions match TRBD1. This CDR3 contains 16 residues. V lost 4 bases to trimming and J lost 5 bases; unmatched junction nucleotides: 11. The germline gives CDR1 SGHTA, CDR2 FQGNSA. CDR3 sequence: CASSSFTGGQGYGYTF. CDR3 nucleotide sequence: TGTGCCAGCAGCTCATTCACAGGGGGCCAGGGATATGGCTACACCTTC.

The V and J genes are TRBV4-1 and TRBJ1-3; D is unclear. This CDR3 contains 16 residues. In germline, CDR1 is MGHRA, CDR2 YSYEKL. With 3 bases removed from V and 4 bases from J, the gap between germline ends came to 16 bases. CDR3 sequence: CASSHRGWVEGNTIYF. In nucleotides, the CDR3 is TGCGCCAGCAGCCACAGAGGGTGGGTGGAAGGAAACACCATATATTTT.

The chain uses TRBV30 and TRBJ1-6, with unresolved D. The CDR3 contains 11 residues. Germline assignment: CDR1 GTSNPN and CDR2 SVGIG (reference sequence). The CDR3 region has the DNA TGTGCATTGGAGTCTAATTCACCCCTCCACTTT. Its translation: CALESNSPLHF.

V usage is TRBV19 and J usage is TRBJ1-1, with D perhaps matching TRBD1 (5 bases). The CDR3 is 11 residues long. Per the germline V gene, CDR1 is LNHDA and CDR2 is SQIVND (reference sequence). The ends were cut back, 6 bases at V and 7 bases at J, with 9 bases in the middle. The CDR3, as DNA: TGTGCCAGTAGCGGGGCGGGTGAAGCTTTCTTT. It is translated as CASSGAGEAFF.

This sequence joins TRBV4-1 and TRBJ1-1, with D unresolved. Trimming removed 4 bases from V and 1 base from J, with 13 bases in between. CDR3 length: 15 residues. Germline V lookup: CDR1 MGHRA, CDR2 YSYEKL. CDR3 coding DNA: TGCGCCAGCAGCCCCCGTGCTGGGAGGAACACTGAAGCTTTCTTT. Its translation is CASSPRAGRNTEAFF.

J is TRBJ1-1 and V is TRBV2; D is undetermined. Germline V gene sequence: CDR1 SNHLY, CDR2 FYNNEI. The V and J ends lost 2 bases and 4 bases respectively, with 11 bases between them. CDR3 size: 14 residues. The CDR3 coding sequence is TGTGCCAGCAGTGAAATGGTAGCAGCCACTGAAGCTTTCTTT. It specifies CASSEMVAATEAFF.

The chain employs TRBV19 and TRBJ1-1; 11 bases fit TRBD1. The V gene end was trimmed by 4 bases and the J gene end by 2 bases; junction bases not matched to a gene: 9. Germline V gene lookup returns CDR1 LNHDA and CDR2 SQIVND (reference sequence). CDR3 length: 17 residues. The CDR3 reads CASSTSRDRGANTEAFF. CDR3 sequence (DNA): TGTGCCAGTAGTACCTCCCGGGACAGGGGGGCAAACACTGAAGCTTTCTTT.